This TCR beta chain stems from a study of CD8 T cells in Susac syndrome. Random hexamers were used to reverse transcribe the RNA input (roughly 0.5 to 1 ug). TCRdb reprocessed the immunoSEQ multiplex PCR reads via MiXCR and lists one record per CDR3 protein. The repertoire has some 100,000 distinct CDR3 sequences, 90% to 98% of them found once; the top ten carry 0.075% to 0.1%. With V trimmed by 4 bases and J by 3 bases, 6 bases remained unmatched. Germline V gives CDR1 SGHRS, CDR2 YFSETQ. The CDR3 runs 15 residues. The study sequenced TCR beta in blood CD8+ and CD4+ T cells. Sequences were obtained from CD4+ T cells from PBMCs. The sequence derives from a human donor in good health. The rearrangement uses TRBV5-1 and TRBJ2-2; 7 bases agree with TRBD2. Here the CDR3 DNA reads TGCGCCAGCAGCGTCAATGGGGGGGACACCGGGGAGCTGTTTTTT. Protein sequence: CASSVNGGDTGELFF.